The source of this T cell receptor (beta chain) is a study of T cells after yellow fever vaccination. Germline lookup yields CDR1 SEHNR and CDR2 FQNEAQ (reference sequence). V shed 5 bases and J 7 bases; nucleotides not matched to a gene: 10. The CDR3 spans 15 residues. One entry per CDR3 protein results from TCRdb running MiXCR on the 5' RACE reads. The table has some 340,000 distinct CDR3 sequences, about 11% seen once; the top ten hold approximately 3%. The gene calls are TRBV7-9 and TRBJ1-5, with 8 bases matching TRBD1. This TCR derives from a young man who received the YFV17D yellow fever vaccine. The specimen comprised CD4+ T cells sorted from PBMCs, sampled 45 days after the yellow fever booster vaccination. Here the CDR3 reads CASSAITGGGQPQHF. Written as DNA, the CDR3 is TGTGCCAGCAGCGCAATTACAGGGGGAGGGCAGCCCCAGCATTTT.